The 11 T cell receptor beta chains below come from one sample, sequenced in a study of blood T cell repertoires in COVID-19. TCRdb keeps only in-frame clones here, not all; method: immunoSEQ multiplex PCR. Here the sample spans approximately 180,000 clones, 89% being singletons. The specimen sequenced was PBMCs or T cells enriched from blood (not recorded which). The receptors come from a woman aged 40 to 49 with acute COVID-19.

This clone was detected only once. The chain combines TRBV7-2 with TRBJ2-7; 13 nucleotides line up with TRBD2. CDR3 size: 16 residues. V trimming: 0 bases; J trimming: 7 bases; junction bases outside the gene matches: 6. Germline V gives CDR1 SGHTA, CDR2 FQGNSA. The CDR3 here is CASSLAWTSGSFEQYF. The DNA for the CDR3 is TGTGCCAGCAGCTTAGCGTGGACTAGCGGGAGTTTTGAGCAGTACTTC. The full variable domain, in which reference TRBV7-2 and TRBJ2-7 provide the parts outside the CDR3, is GAGVSQSPSNKVTEKGKDVELRCDPISGHTALYWYRQSLGQGLEFLIYFQGNSAPDKSGLPSDRFSAERTGGSVSTLTIQRTQQEDSAVYLCASSLAWTSGSFEQYFGPGTRLTVT.

The V call is TRBV3-1 (or the pseudogene TRBV3-2), the J call TRBJ2-2; D is unclear. The V gene lost 4 bases and the J gene lost 8 bases, with 8 bases spanning the gap. The CDR3 is made up of 12 amino acids. Germline lookup yields CDR1 LGHDT and CDR2 YNNKEL (reference sequence). The CDR3 is CASSRVSGELFF. In nucleotides, the CDR3 is TGTGCCAGCAGCCGAGTTAGTGGGGAGCTGTTTTTT.

The rearrangement uses TRBV21-1 and TRBJ2-7; the D segment call TRBD1 is taken from the table without a DNA check. TRBV21-1 has pseudogene status. The CDR3 has 14 residues. The CDR3 region is CASSPSDRDRPGGF. The CDR3 region has the DNA TGTGCCAGCAGCCCCTCCGACCGGGACAGACCCGGTGGCTTC.

This rearrangement joins TRBV5-1 to TRBJ2-1; TRBD1 aligns across 11 bases. CDR3 length equals 16 residues. CDR1 and CDR2 (germline): SGHRS, YFSETQ. Unmatched junction bases numbered 6, after V lost 4 bases and J lost 3 bases. The CDR3 DNA is TGCGCCAGCAGCCACTATGGGACAGGGGGCTACAATGAGCAGTTCTTC. It codes for CASSHYGTGGYNEQFF.

The chain uses TRBV13 and TRBJ2-1; 8 bases match TRBD1. The CDR3 is 17 amino acids. J was trimmed by 2 bases and V by 6 bases; bases with no gene match: 12. Germline V gene lookup returns CDR1 PRHDT and CDR2 FYEKMQ (reference sequence). The CDR3 protein is CASSARDGQGTYNEQFF. CDR3 coding DNA: TGTGCCAGCAGTGCGAGAGACGGACAGGGTACCTACAATGAGCAGTTCTTC. Combining the CDR3 with reference TRBV13 and TRBJ2-1 gives the whole variable domain AAGVIQSPRHLIKEKRETATLKCYPIPRHDTVYWYQQGPGQDPQFLISFYEKMQSDKGSIPDRFSAQQFSDYHSELNMSSLELGDSALYFCASSARDGQGTYNEQFFGPGTRLTVL.

CDR3 DNA: TGTGCCACCAGCATCGACAGGGCTTACGAGCAGTACTTC. Amino acid sequence: CATSIDRAYEQYF. The chain joins TRBV15 to TRBJ2-7; 7 bases fit TRBD1. This CDR3 region has 13 residues. Trimming at V came to 4 bases and at J to 4 bases, leaving 4 bases not matched to a gene. The germline gives CDR1 LNHNV, CDR2 YYDKDF (reference sequence).

The V and J genes are TRBV4-1 and TRBJ2-4; TRBD1 aligns across 11 bases. This CDR3 comprises 16 residues. V trimming: 4 bases; J trimming: 6 bases; junction bases outside the gene matches: 8. Germline V gene lookup returns CDR1 MGHRA and CDR2 YSYEKL. The chain's CDR3 is CASSPWTGGEGNIQYF. CDR3 in DNA: TGCGCCAGCAGCCCTTGGACAGGGGGCGAGGGAAACATTCAGTACTTC.

The V gene is TRBV7-6, the J gene TRBJ2-6, with 8 bases aligning to TRBD2. The CDR3 has 18 amino acids. Trimming removed 1 base from V and 0 bases from J; junction bases left unmatched: 5. CDR1 is SGHVS and CDR2 is FNYEAQ in the germline V gene. CDR3 DNA: TGTGCCAGCAGCTTAGTCCTAGCGGGTGGCTCTGGGGCCAACGTCCTGACTTTC. Its translation is CASSLVLAGGSGANVLTF.

The gene calls are TRBV6-5 and TRBJ1-5, with a tentative D call TRBD1 (6 bases). Germline CDR1 and CDR2: MNHEY and SVGAGI. The CDR3 runs 15 residues. V shed 2 bases and J shed 2 bases, with 10 bases lying between them. The chain's CDR3 is CASSYGAGGNQPQHF. In DNA, the CDR3 is TGTGCCAGCAGTTACGGGGCAGGGGGCAATCAGCCCCAGCATTTT.

This chain uses TRBV7-2 with TRBJ1-1; D is uncertain. The germline gives CDR1 SGHTA, CDR2 FQGNSA. V was shortened by 5 bases and J by 6 bases, with 4 bases between the two germline ends. The CDR3 loop spans 10 amino acids. CDR3 residues: CASSHAEAFF. In nucleotides, the CDR3 is TGTGCCAGCAGCCATGCTGAAGCTTTCTTT.

The DNA for the CDR3 is TGCGCCAGCAGCCTATCGGGACACCCCGGAACCGGGGAGCTGTTTTTT. Translation gives CASSLSGHPGTGELFF. The chain couples TRBV5-1 to TRBJ2-2, with a weak D call TRBD1 (6 bases). Germline V CDR1 and CDR2: SGHRS, YFSETQ. This CDR3 is built from 16 residues. Trimming pared 4 bases from V and 5 bases from J, leaving 18 bases between.